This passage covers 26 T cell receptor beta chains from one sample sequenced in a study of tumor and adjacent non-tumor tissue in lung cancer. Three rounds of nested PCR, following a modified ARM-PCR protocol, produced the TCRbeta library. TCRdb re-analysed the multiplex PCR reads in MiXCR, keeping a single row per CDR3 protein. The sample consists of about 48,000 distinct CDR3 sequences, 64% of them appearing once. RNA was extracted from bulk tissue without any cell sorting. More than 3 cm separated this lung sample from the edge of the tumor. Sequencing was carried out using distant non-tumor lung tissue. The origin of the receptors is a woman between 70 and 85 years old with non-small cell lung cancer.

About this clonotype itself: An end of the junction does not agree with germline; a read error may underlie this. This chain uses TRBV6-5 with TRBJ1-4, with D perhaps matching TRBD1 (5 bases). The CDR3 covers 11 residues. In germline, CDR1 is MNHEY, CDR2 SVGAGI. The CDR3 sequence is CGSRENEKVFF. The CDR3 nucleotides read TGCGGCAGCAGGGAGAATGAAAAAGTGTTTTTT.

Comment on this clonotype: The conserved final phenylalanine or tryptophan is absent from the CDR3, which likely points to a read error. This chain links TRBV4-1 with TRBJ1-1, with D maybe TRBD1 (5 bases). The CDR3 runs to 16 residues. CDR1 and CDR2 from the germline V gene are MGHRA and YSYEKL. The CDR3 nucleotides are TGCGCCAACAGCCAAGTGGGTCAGGGTGTTGACACTGAAGCTTTCTTA. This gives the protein CANSQVGQGVDTEAFL.

CDR3 amino acids: CASSLCGHEQYF. CDR3 sequence (DNA): TGTGCCAGCAGTTTATGCGGCCACGAGCAGTACTTC. The gene calls are TRBV12-3 or TRBV12-4 and TRBJ2-7; D not resolved. The CDR3 has 12 residues. V was cut by 2 bases and J by 5 bases, with 7 bases left in between.

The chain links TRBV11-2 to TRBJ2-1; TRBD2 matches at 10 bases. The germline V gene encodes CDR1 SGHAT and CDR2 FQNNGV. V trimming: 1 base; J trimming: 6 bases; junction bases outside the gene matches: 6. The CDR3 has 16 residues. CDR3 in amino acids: CASSLGPLAGCNEQFF. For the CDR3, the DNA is TGTGCCAGCAGCTTAGGGCCACTAGCGGGGTGCAATGAGCAGTTCTTC. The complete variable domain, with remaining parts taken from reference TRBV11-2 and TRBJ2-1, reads EAGVAQSPRYKIIEKRQSVAFWCNPISGHATLYWYQQILGQGPKLLIQFQNNGVVDDSQLPKDRFSAERLKGVDSTLKIQPAKLEDSAVYLCASSLGPLAGCNEQFFGPGTRLTVL.

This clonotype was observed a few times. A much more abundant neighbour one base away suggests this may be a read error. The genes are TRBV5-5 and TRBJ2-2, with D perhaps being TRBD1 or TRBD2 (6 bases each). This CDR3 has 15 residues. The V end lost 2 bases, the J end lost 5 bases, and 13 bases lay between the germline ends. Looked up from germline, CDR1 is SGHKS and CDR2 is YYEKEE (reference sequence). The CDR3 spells CASSFHRDSTGELFF. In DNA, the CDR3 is TGTGCCAGCAGCTTTCACAGGGACTCGACCGGGGAGCTGTTTTTT.

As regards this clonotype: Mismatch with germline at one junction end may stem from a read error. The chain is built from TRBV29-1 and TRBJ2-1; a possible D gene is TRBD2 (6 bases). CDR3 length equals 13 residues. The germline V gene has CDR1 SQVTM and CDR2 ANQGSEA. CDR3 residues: CSVRLDSVNEQLF. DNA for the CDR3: TGCAGCGTCCGACTAGATTCGGTCAATGAGCAACTCTTC.

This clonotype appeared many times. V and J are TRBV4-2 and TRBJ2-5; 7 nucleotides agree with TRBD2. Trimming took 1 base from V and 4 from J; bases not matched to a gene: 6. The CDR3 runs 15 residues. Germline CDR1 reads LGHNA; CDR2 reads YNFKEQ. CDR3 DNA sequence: TGTGCCAGCAGCCAAGCAGCGGGGATAGGAGAGACCCAGTACTTC. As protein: CASSQAAGIGETQYF.

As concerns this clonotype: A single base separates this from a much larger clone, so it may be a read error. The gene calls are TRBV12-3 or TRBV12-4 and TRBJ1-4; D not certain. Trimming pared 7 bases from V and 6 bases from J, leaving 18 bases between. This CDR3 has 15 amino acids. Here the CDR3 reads CASTIPRVSDEKLFF. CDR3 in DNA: TGTGCCAGCACCATACCAAGGGTTAGTGATGAAAAACTGTTTTTT.

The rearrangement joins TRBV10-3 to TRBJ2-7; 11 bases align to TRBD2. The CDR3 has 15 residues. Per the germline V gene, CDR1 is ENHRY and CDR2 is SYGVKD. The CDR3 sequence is CIISGGTSGSYEQYF. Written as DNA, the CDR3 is TGTATCATCAGTGGGGGGACTAGCGGTTCCTACGAGCAGTACTTC.

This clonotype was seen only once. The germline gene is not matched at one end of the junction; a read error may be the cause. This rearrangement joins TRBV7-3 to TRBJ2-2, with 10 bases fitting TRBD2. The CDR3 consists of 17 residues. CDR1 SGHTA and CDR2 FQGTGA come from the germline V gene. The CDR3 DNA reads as TGTGCCAGCAGCTTAACCCTTAGCGGGAGGAAGACCGGGAAGCTGTTTTTT. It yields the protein CASSLTLSGRKTGKLFF.

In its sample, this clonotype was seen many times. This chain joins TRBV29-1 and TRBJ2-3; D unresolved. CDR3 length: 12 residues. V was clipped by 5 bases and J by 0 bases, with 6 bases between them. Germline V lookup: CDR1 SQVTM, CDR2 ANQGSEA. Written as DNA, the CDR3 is TGCAGCGTTAAAACTAGCACAGATACGCAGTATTTT. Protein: CSVKTSTDTQYF.

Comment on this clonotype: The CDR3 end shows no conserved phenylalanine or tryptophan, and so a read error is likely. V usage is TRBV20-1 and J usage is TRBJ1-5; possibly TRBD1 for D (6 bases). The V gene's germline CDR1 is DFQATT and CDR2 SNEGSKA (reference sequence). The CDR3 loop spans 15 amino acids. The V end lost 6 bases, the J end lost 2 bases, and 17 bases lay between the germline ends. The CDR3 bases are TGCAGTGCGAAGTTGCGACAGGTCGGCAATCAGCCCCAGCATTAT. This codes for CSAKLRQVGNQPQHY.

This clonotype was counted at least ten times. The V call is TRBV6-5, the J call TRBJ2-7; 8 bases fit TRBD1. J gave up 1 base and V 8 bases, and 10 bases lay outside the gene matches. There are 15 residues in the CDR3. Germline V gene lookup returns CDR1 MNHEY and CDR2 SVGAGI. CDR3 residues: CASRRDRSPSYEQYF. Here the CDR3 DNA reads TGTGCCAGCCGTAGGGACAGGAGCCCTTCCTACGAGCAGTACTTC.

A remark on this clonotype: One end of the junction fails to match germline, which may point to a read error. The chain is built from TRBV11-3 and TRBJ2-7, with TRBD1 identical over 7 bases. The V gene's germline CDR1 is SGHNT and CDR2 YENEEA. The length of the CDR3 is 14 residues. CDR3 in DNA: TGTACCAGCAACTTGGAGACAGGGAGCTACGAGCAGTACTTC. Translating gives CTSNLETGSYEQYF.

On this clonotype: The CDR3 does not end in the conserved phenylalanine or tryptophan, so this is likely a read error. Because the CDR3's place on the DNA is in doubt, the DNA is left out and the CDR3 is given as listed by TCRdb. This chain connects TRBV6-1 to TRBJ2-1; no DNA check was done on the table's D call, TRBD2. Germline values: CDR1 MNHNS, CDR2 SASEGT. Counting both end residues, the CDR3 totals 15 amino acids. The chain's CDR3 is CASAVLAGGWNEQFL.

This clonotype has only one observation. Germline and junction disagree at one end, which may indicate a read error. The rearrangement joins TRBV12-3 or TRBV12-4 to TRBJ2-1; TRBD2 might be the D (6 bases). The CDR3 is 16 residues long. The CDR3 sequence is CASSSGGERQYNEQSF. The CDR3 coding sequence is TGTGCCAGCAGTTCTGGAGGGGAAAGACAGTACAATGAGCAGTCCTTC.

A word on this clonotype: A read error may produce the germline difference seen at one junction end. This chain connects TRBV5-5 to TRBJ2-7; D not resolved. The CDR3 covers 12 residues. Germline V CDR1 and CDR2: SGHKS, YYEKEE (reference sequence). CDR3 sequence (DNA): TGTGCCAGCGGCTTAAGGGCCTACGAGCAGTACTTC. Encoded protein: CASGLRAYEQYF.

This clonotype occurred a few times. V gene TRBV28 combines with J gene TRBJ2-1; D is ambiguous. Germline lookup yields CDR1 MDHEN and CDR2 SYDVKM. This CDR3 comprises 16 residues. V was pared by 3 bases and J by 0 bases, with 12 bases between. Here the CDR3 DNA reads TGTGCCAGCAGTTTTTCCCCGGAAAACTCCTACAATGAGCAGTTCTTC. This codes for CASSFSPENSYNEQFF.

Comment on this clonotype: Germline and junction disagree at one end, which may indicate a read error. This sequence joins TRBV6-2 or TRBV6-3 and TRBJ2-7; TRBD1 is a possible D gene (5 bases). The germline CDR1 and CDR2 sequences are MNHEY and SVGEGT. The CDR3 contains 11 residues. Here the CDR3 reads CASGHGAEHYF. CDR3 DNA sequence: TGTGCCAGCGGGCATGGGGCCGAGCACTACTTC.

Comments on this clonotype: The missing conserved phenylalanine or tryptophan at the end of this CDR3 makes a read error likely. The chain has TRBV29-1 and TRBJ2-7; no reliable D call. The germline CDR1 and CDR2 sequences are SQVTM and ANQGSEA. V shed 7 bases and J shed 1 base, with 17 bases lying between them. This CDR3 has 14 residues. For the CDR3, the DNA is TGCAGCGCGATGGCTGGGCAGTCTTCCTACGAGCAGTACCTC. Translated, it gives CSAMAGQSSYEQYL.

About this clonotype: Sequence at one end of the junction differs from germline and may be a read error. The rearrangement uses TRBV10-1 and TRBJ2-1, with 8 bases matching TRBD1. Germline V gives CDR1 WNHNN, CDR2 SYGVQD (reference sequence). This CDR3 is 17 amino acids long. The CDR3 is CASGEFSGQGQYNEQFF. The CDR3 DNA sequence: TGCGCCAGCGGTGAGTTCTCTGGACAGGGACAATACAATGAGCAGTTCTTC.

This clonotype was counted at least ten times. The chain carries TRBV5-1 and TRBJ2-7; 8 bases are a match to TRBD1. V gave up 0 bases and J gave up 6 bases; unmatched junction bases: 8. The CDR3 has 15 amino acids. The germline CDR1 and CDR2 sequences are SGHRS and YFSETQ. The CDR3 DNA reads TGCGCCAGCAGCTTGGTGCCGGGACAGGCACTCGAGCAGTACTTC. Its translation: CASSLVPGQALEQYF. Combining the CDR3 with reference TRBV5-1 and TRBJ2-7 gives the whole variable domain KAGVTQTPRYLIKTRGQQVTLSCSPISGHRSVSWYQQTPGQGLQFLFEYFSETQRNKGNFPGRFSGRQFSNSRSEMNVSTLELGDSALYLCASSLVPGQALEQYFGPGTRLTVT.

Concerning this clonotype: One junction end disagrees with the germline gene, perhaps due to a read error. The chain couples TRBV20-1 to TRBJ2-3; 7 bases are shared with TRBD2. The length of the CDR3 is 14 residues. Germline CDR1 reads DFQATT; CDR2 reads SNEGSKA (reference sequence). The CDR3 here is CSAISSGGADMQYF. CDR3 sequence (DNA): TGCAGCGCTATTTCTAGCGGTGGGGCAGATATGCAGTATTTT.

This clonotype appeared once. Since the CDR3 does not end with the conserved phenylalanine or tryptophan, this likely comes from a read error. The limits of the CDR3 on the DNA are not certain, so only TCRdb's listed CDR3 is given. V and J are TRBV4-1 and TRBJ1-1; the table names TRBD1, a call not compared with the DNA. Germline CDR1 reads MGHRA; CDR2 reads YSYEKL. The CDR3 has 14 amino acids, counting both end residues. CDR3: CASNHRTESTEAFI.

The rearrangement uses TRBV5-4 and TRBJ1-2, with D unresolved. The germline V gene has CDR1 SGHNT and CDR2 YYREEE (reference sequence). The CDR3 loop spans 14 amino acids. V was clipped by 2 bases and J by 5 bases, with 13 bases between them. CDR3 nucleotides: TGTGCCAGCAGCTTCGGAAAGGCAGGATATGGCTACACCTTC. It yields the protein CASSFGKAGYGYTF. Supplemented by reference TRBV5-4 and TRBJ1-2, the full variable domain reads ETGVTQSPTHLIKTRGQQVTLRCSSQSGHNTVSWYQQALGQGPQFIFQYYREEENGRGNFPPRFSGLQFPNYSSELNVNALELDDSALYLCASSFGKAGYGYTFGSGTRLTVV.

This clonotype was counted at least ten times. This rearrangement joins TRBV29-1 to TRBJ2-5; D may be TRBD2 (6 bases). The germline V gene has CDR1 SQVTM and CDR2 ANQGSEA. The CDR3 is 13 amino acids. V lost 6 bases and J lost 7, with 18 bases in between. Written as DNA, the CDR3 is TGCAGCGTCGAGGACGGCGCCGGGGGGACCCAGTACTTC. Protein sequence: CSVEDGAGGTQYF. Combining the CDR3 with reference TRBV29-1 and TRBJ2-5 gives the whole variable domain SAVISQKPSRDICQRGTSLTIQCQVDSQVTMMFWYRQQPGQSLTLIATANQGSEATYESGFVIDKFPISRPNLTFSTLTVSNMSPEDSSIYLCSVEDGAGGTQYFGPGTRLLVL.